The 9 T cell receptor beta chains listed next were all sequenced from one sample in a study of OX40 agonist ivuxolimab in advanced cancers. The library came from the immunoSEQ multiplex PCR assay. TCRdb holds this immuneACCESS table with in-frame rearrangements only. Some clones are missing; in checked studies, unresolved V genes explain under half, and the rest has no known cause. Across this sample there are around 150,000 clones, with around 94% seen only once. About 0.3% of the sample belongs to the ten largest clones. The sample was CD4+ or CD8+ T cells sorted from blood, taken in a trial of the OX40 agonist ivuxolimab. These TCRs come from an adult with an advanced solid tumor such as melanoma, head and neck, liver or kidney cancer.

The chain carries TRBV18 and TRBJ2-5; TRBD2 is a possible D gene (5 bases). This CDR3 has 16 residues. Looked up from germline, CDR1 is KGHSH and CDR2 is LQKENI. The ends were cut back, 9 bases at V and 5 bases at J, with 25 bases in the middle. The CDR3 sequence: CASLPALRSQRETQYF. Written as DNA, the CDR3 is TGTGCCAGTCTACCGGCTTTAAGATCACAGCGGGAGACCCAGTACTTC. Full variable domain (missing parts from reference TRBV18 and TRBJ2-5): NAGVMQNPRHLVRRRGQEARLRCSPMKGHSHVYWYRQLPEEGLKFMVYLQKENIIDESGMPKERFSAEFPKEGPSILRIQQVVRGDSAAYFCASLPALRSQRETQYFGPGTRLLVL.

The CDR3 DNA sequence: TGTGCCAGCAGACTCAGACAGGAAGCTACCTACGAGCAGTACTTC. It encodes CASRLRQEATYEQYF. The V gene is TRBV28, the J gene TRBJ2-7; a weak D match, TRBD1 (6 bases). Germline-derived CDR1 and CDR2 are MDHEN and SYDVKM. V lost 6 bases, J lost 2 bases, and 17 bases lay in between. This CDR3 region has 15 residues.

In this sample, this clone turned up once. This chain links TRBV18 with TRBJ2-1, with TRBD1 identical over 7 bases. V gave up 6 bases and J gave up 0 bases; unmatched junction bases: 2. CDR1 is KGHSH and CDR2 is LQKENI in the germline V gene. This CDR3 region has 14 residues. Here the CDR3 DNA reads TGTGCCAGCTCCTCAGGGGGCTCCTACAATGAGCAGTTCTTC. Encoded protein: CASSSGGSYNEQFF.

This clone was observed a single time. In DNA form, the CDR3 reads TGTGCCAGCAGTCCCGGGACCCCGTCGAATGAAAAACTGTTTTTT. Translated: CASSPGTPSNEKLFF. This sequence joins TRBV28 and TRBJ1-4, with D possibly being TRBD1 (5 bases). Trimming removed 5 bases from V and 5 bases from J, with 15 bases in between. Germline CDR1 reads MDHEN; CDR2 reads SYDVKM. The CDR3 contains 15 residues.

This rearrangement joins TRBV5-5 to TRBJ1-1; 8 bases agree with TRBD1. Germline V gene data show CDR1 as SGHKS and CDR2 as YYEKEE (reference sequence). The CDR3 is 15 residues long. V was clipped by 1 base and J by 5 bases; unmatched bases: 7. Here the CDR3 reads CASSLYGQGATEAFF. CDR3 sequence (DNA): TGTGCCAGCAGCTTGTATGGTCAGGGGGCAACTGAAGCTTTCTTT.

This rearrangement joins TRBV18 to TRBJ2-7; 8 bases line up with TRBD1. This CDR3 spans 15 amino acids. Losses at the gene ends were 2 bases for V and 1 base for J; bases not matched to a gene: 4. Germline loops: CDR1 KGHSH, CDR2 LQKENI. CDR3: CASSPMRQGSYEQYF. The CDR3 DNA reads as TGTGCCAGCTCACCAATGCGACAGGGGTCCTACGAGCAGTACTTC.

The chain combines TRBV6-5 with TRBJ1-4, with 9 bases matching TRBD1. V shed 4 bases, J shed 7 bases, and the junction held 10 bases outside the gene matches. Germline CDR1 MNHEY, CDR2 SVGAGI. The CDR3 is 16 residues long. DNA for the CDR3: TGTGCCAGCAGTTGGAGCTACAGGGGGCTCGGTGAAAAACTGTTTTTT. Encoded protein: CASSWSYRGLGEKLFF.

The chain combines TRBV10-3 with TRBJ2-2; 8 nucleotides agree with TRBD1. This CDR3 region has 18 residues. Germline assignment: CDR1 ENHRY and CDR2 SYGVKD. V lost 2 bases and J lost 1; bases outside the gene matches: 9. CDR3 coding DNA: TGTGCCATCAGTGAGGGATTAGGCAGGGGGCTGAACACCGGGGAGCTGTTTTTT. It yields the protein CAISEGLGRGLNTGELFF.

The J gene is TRBJ2-1, the V gene TRBV7-2, with D unclear. Trimming shortened V by 1 base and J by 3 bases, and 10 bases separated the two germline ends. This CDR3 is built from 15 residues. CDR1 and CDR2 from the germline V gene are SGHTA and FQGNSA. CDR3 residues: CASSLGLTLYNEQFF. The CDR3 nucleotides read TGTGCCAGCAGCTTAGGGTTGACTCTCTACAATGAGCAGTTCTTC. Looking up the rest from reference TRBV7-2 and TRBJ2-1 gives the full variable domain: GAGVSQSPSNKVTEKGKDVELRCDPISGHTALYWYRQSLGQGLEFLIYFQGNSAPDKSGLPSDRFSAERTGGSVSTLTIQRTQQEDSAVYLCASSLGLTLYNEQFFGPGTRLTVL.